This T cell receptor (beta chain) was identified in a study of tumor and adjacent non-tumor tissue in lung cancer. Trimming removed 0 bases from V and 4 bases from J; junction bases left unmatched: 8. The CDR3 extends over 17 amino acids. CDR1 and CDR2 from the germline V gene are MNHNY and SVGAGI (reference sequence). No cell sorting was done before RNA was extracted from the tissue. The normal lung tissue was taken more than 3 cm from the tumor edge. Three rounds of nested PCR, following a modified ARM-PCR protocol, produced the TCRbeta library. A single record per CDR3 protein comes from TCRdb applying MiXCR to the multiplex PCR reads. The repertoire holds over 80,000 distinct CDR3 sequences, with around 80% as singletons. In its sample, this clonotype ranks as medium-sized.

The source material was distant non-tumor lung tissue. The sequence came from a woman between 50 and 59 years old with non-small cell lung cancer. This chain joins TRBV6-6 and TRBJ2-1, with 8 bases matching TRBD2. The CDR3 loop is CASSYSNPSGQYNEQFF. The DNA for the CDR3 is TGTGCCAGCAGTTACTCGAATCCTAGCGGGCAGTACAATGAGCAGTTCTTC.